Reported below is one TCR beta chain. Its antigen is undetermined. This specimen comes from a study of OX40 agonist ivuxolimab in advanced cancers. Looking at the study overall: Participants, 82.7% male, averaged around 60 years of age, ranging from roughly 20 to 85.

Study results and caveats: Relative to CD4+, CD8+ T cells held more expanded clones on average.

The repertoire was sequenced with immunoSEQ multiplex PCR; TCRdb's copy has only in-frame clones and lacks some. The sample carries under 100,000 clones, 80% to 90% recorded once. The material was CD4+ or CD8+ T cells sorted from blood, obtained in a trial of the OX40 agonist ivuxolimab. The receptor was isolated from an adult with an advanced solid tumor such as melanoma, head and neck, liver or kidney cancer.

The CDR3 is CASSVESGRAYEQYF. The CDR3 bases are TGTGCCAGCAGCGTAGAAAGCGGGAGAGCATACGAGCAGTACTTC. This chain joins TRBV9 and TRBJ2-7; 8 positions match TRBD2. Germline CDR1 reads SGDLS; CDR2 reads YYNGEE. After removal of 0 bases from V and 4 bases from J, the junction contained 6 bases not matched to a gene. CDR3 length: 15 amino acids.